The T cell receptor beta chain described here comes from a study of T cells after yellow fever vaccination. Germline V CDR1 and CDR2: LGHDT, YNNKEL (reference sequence). The CDR3 spans 18 residues. The J segment lost 4 bases and the V segment lost 0 bases, leaving 10 bases of the junction unmatched. This clonotype turned up a few times. MiXCR, run by TCRdb on the 5' RACE reads, gives a single entry per CDR3 protein. In the table there are a few hundred thousand distinct CDR3 sequences, 7.5% to 9% of which are singletons. This TCR derives from a man aged 18 to 29 who received the YFV17D yellow fever vaccine. Material: CD4+ T cells sorted from PBMCs, obtained 5 days after the yellow fever booster vaccination. This chain connects TRBV3-1 to TRBJ2-1; 9 bases are shared with TRBD2. CDR3 protein: CASSQDFPGTSGYNEQFF. CDR3 DNA sequence: TGTGCCAGCAGCCAAGACTTCCCCGGCACTAGCGGGTACAATGAGCAGTTCTTC.